What follows is one T cell receptor beta chain and its context. This CDR3 is built from 13 residues. V was clipped by 3 bases and J by 6 bases, with 12 bases between them. The data derive from a study of blood T cell repertoires in COVID-19. Per the authors' pipeline: Nucleated cell counts were estimated from reference gene primer amplification. Assay: immunoSEQ multiplex PCR; the TCRdb copy retains only in-frame clones and omits some. Clonal size and the V and J genes are those of that table, whereas D and trimming came from the DNA. The table records hundreds of thousands of clones, just under 90% of them present only once.

The rearrangement links TRBV12-3 or TRBV12-4 to TRBJ2-7; D may be TRBD2 (5 bases). The sequenced sample consisted of peripheral blood. This clonotype originated in a woman between 18 and 29 years old with acute or convalescent COVID-19. The CDR3 reads CASSLIVGSEQYF. The CDR3, as DNA: TGTGCCAGCAGTTTGATAGTAGGGAGCGAGCAGTACTTC.